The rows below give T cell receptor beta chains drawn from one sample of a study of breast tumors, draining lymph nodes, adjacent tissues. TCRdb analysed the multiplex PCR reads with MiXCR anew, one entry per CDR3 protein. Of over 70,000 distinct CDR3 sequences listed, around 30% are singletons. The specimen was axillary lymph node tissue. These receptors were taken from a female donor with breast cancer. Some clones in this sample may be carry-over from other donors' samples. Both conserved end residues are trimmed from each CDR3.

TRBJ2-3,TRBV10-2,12,ASCIAGSTGTQC
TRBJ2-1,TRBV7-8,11,ASSFGTRNEQF
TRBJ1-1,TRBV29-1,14,SVLLLLGTANTGAF
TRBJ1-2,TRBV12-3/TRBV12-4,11,ASSFPDRVGYT
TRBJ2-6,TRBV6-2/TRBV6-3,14,ASSTINDSGANVLT
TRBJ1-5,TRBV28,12,ASRWAGGTQPQH
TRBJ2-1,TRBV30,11,AWNGGAYNEQF
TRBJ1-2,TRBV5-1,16,ASSTGTGGRKDNYGYT
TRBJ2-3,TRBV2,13,ASRNLAVGTDTQY
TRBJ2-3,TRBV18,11,ASSWEQKDTQY
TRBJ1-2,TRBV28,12,ASSLADSPYGYT
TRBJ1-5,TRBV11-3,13,ASSLSVGGGQPQH
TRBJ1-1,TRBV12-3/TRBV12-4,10,ASSFSQSEAF
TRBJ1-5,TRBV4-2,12,ASSQDVRDQPQH
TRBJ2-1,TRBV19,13,ASSIMVNGGLEQF
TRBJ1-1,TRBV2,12,ASNPLRTGTEAF
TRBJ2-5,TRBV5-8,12,ASSLGAAQETQY
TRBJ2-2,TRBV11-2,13,ASSSRTSPTGGLF
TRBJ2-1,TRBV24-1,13,ATSGLAGGPNEQF
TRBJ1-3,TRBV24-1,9,AASDGDTIY
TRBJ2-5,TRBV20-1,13,SARGIGRIRGTQY
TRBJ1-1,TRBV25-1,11,ASSRGADTEAF
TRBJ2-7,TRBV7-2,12,ASSFGGVGYEQY
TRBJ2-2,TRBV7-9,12,ASSLSRRPGELF
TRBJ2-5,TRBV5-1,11,ASSPVAQETQY
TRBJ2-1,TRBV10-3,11,AISESASDEQF
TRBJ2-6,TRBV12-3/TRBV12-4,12,ASKVLSGANVLT
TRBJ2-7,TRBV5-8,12,ASRPELGLYEQY
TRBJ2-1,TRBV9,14,ASSDGGRAGGDEQF
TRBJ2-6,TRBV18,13,ASSTRSAGANVLT
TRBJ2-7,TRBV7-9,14,AWSVSRSLTYDEQY
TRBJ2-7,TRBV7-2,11,ASSLHRAYEQY
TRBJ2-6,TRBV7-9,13,AGPLGLSGANVPP
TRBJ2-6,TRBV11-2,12,ASSLDGGANVLT
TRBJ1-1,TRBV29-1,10,SVEGLNTEAF
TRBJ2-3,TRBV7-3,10,ASSPRGDTQY
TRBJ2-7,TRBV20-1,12,SAPIREVGYEQY
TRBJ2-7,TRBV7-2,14,ASSLGAGQGAYEQY
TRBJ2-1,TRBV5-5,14,ASSPFAGGLYNEQF
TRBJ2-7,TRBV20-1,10,SATGGGGEQY
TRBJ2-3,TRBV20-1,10,SASQQEDTQY
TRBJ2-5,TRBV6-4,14,ASSHPFSGVEETQY
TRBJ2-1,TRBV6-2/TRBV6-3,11,ASVAGPINEQF
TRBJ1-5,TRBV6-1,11,ASRDPWNQPQH
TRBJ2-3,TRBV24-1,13,ATSDLLGNTDTQY
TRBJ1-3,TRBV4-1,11,ASSRDSLNTIY